This TCR beta chain stems from a study of T cell changes during pregnancy in multiple sclerosis. This CDR3 is built from 15 residues. Germline assignment: CDR1 SQVTM and CDR2 ANQGSEA. The ends lost 5 bases at V and 2 bases at J; junction bases unmatched: 4. The table came from immunoSEQ multiplex PCR; TCRdb's copy has only in-frame clones and leaves some out. The sample records about 92,000 clones, about 94% being singletons. The sample here was peripheral blood, taken in the third trimester of pregnancy. This chain links TRBV29-1 with TRBJ2-6; 9 positions agree with TRBD1. This receptor was obtained from a female donor with multiple sclerosis, enrolled in a pregnancy study. The CDR3 region is CSVNDRGAGANVLTF. The CDR3 bases are TGCAGCGTTAACGACAGGGGGGCTGGGGCCAACGTCCTGACTTTC.